These 9 T cell receptor beta chains share one sample of origin, sequenced in a study of cytomegalovirus exposure and HLA in healthy donors. PCR amplification relied on 60 Vbeta primers (plus 13 Jbeta primers). The data were produced by immunoSEQ multiplex PCR, yet TCRdb's version contains in-frame clones alone and is incomplete. The sample shows roughly 130,000 clones, 70% to 80% of them seen only once. The source material was PBMCs. Receptors were obtained from a human donor in good health.

The chain employs TRBV29-1 and TRBJ2-7, with D perhaps matching TRBD2 (7 bases). The CDR3 is 15 residues long. V gave up 7 bases and J gave up 2 bases, with 21 bases separating them. The germline V gene has CDR1 SQVTM and CDR2 ANQGSEA. This chain's CDR3 is CSASRGTGGAYEQYF. CDR3 DNA: TGCAGCGCATCTCGAGGGACGGGGGGCGCCTACGAGCAGTACTTC.

This clone turned up a few times. The chain uses TRBV28 and TRBJ2-1; 9 bases align to TRBD1. Germline CDR1 reads MDHEN; CDR2 reads SYDVKM. Trimming removed 5 bases from V and 6 bases from J; junction bases left unmatched: 11. The CDR3 extends over 16 amino acids. The DNA for the CDR3 is TGTGCCAGCAGTCGCACACAGGGGGCTGCCGGCAATGAGCAGTTCTTC. Its protein is CASSRTQGAAGNEQFF.

The rearrangement joins TRBV7-3 to TRBJ2-2; 7 bases fit TRBD1. Losses at the gene ends were 2 bases for V and 6 bases for J; bases not matched to a gene: 6. The CDR3 has 15 amino acids. CDR1 and CDR2 (germline): SGHTA, FQGTGA. For the CDR3, the DNA is TGTGCCAGCAGCTTATCAGGGGGTGGGGCCGGGGAGCTGTTTTTT. It codes for CASSLSGGGAGELFF.

The V and J genes are TRBV28 and TRBJ2-5; D remains ambiguous. Gene TRBJ2-7 matches the end of the DNA better, so the J call may be wrong. The CDR3 length is 13 residues. Per the germline V gene, CDR1 is MDHEN and CDR2 is SYDVKM. The CDR3 sequence is CASSLGSWFEQYF. The CDR3 coding sequence is TGTGCCAGCAGTTTAGGTTCGTGGTTCGAGCAGTACTTC.

As to this clone: Mismatch with germline at one junction end may stem from a read error. The chain is built from TRBV7-9 and TRBJ1-1, with TRBD1 matching 8 bases. This CDR3 contains 14 residues. From germline, CDR1 is SEHNR and CDR2 FQNEAQ (reference sequence). CDR3 nucleotide sequence: TGTTCCAGCAGTTATCAGGGGGCGAACACTGAAGCTTTCTTT. It specifies CSSSYQGANTEAFF.

In nucleotides, the CDR3 is TGTGCCAGCAGGGAATGGACAGGCGGCACAGATACGCAGTATTTT. This encodes CASREWTGGTDTQYF. The chain joins TRBV6-5 to TRBJ2-3, with 7 positions matching TRBD1. Germline CDR1 is MNHEY and CDR2 is SVGAGI. The CDR3 totals 15 residues. Unmatched junction bases numbered 7, after V lost 6 bases and J lost 1 base.

This chain uses TRBV10-3 with TRBJ1-5, with 11 bases lining up with TRBD1. Looked up from germline, CDR1 is ENHRY and CDR2 is SYGVKD. Trimming at V came to 10 bases and at J to 6 bases, leaving 8 bases not matched to a gene. This CDR3 is 14 amino acids long. CDR3 bases: TGTGCCACCCCCGGACAGGGGGCTTTTCAGCCCCAGCATTTT. Its translation: CATPGQGAFQPQHF.

This clone occurred once. The chain uses TRBV7-2 and TRBJ2-5; possibly TRBD2 for D (6 bases). Trimming took off 0 bases at V and 0 bases at J, with 8 bases between the two ends. From germline, CDR1 is SGHTA and CDR2 FQGNSA. CDR3 length equals 15 residues. CDR3 in amino acids: CASSLAWGDQETQYF. CDR3 in DNA: TGTGCCAGCAGCTTAGCTTGGGGGGACCAAGAGACCCAGTACTTC.

V is TRBV5-4 and J is TRBJ2-3; D unclear. This CDR3 region has 14 residues. V was clipped by 7 bases and J by 1 base, with 13 bases between them. The germline gives CDR1 SGHNT, CDR2 YYREEE (reference sequence). The CDR3 spells CASSVRVGTDTQYF. Written as DNA, the CDR3 is TGTGCCAGCTCCGTCCGCGTGGGCACAGATACGCAGTATTTT.